The sequence of this T cell receptor beta chain was determined in a study of blood T cell repertoires in COVID-19. Study context: Samples came from the United States, Italy and Spain, spanning acute and convalescent COVID-19. In each case, the material was cDNA or gDNA derived from T cells, B-cell-depleted T cells, or PBMCs.

CDR1 is SQVTM and CDR2 is ANQGSEA in the germline V gene. Trimming removed 7 bases from V and 8 bases from J; junction bases left unmatched: 4. This CDR3 is 12 amino acids long. Original analysis: Reference gene primer amplification gave nucleated cell count estimates. Some clones are missing from TCRdb's copy, which holds only in-frame ones; the method was immunoSEQ multiplex PCR. V and J calls and clone size are given by that table; D and trimming were obtained from the DNA. Here the sample spans roughly 250,000 clones, 81% being singletons. V and J are TRBV29-1 and TRBJ1-4; TRBD1 matches 10 bases. The clonotype was recovered from a woman aged 55-69 years with active or convalescent COVID-19. Sequencing used peripheral blood. The CDR3 protein is CSGRTGGEKLFF. The CDR3 DNA is TGCAGCGGCCGGACAGGGGGAGAAAAACTGTTTTTT.